These T cell receptor beta chains were read from a single sample in a study of CD8 T cells in Susac syndrome. In TCRdb, the immunoSEQ multiplex PCR reads were re-called with MiXCR into one record per CDR3 protein. The top ten clones hold 0.1% of a sample with about 210,000 distinct CDR3 sequences, roughly 92% of them seen once. The specimen sequenced was CD4+ T cells from PBMCs. The receptors were gathered from a human donor in good health. CDR3s include the opening cysteine and the closing phenylalanine or tryptophan. A D gene is named only where the DNA matches it firmly. Not every row has a clone size; where given, it reads once, few, many or a size class.

>TRBV9|-|TRBJ1-2|once
CASSVDSQLNYGYTF
TGTGCCAGCAGCGTAGACAGTCAGCTAAACTATGGCTACACCTTC
>TRBV5-1|-|TRBJ2-7|-
CASSLWAGMAYEQYF
TGCGCCAGCAGCTTGTGGGCGGGGATGGCCTACGAGCAGTACTTC
>TRBV20-1|-|TRBJ1-5|-
CSARQGADQPQHF
TGCAGTGCTAGACAGGGCGCAGATCAGCCCCAGCATTTT
>TRBV14|-|TRBJ2-1|-
CASSQDLFPYNEQFF
TGTGCCAGCAGCCAAGATCTGTTCCCCTACAATGAGCAGTTCTTC
>TRBV6-8|-|TRBJ1-5|-
CASSHKSRDRGPNQPQHF
TGTGCCAGCAGCCACAAGTCCAGGGATCGAGGGCCCAATCAGCCCCAGCATTTT
>TRBV14|-|TRBJ1-2|-
CASSHGGGRGYTF
TGTGCCAGCAGCCATGGCGGAGGACGCGGCTACACCTTC
>TRBV7-7|-|TRBJ2-5|-
CASSYIGRAGETQYF
TGTGCTAGCAGCTATATCGGGCGGGCGGGGGAGACCCAGTACTTC
>TRBV2|-|TRBJ2-1|-
CASSRENEQFF
TGTGCCAGCTCACGGGAAAATGAGCAGTTCTTC
>TRBV28|-|TRBJ2-5|-
CASSFPMGTQYF
TGTGCCAGCAGTTTCCCCATGGGGACCCAGTACTTC
>TRBV24-1|-|TRBJ2-2|-
CATSEEGPYTGELFF
TGTGCCACCAGTGAGGAGGGACCGTACACCGGGGAGCTGTTTTTT
>TRBV5-6|-|TRBJ1-1|-
CASSFDRDTEAFF
TGTGCCAGCAGCTTCGATAGGGACACTGAAGCTTTCTTT
>TRBV4-1|-|TRBJ1-3|-
CASARTGWDDPGNTIYF
TGCGCCAGCGCTCGTACCGGGTGGGACGACCCTGGAAACACCATATATTTT
>TRBV29-1|-|TRBJ1-1|-
CSVALRGLGLGRDEAFF
TGCAGCGTTGCCCTAAGAGGGCTGGGGCTGGGCAGGGATGAAGCTTTCTTT
>TRBV12-3/TRBV12-4|TRBD1|TRBJ2-7|few
CASSFEGQGAYEQYF
TGTGCCAGCAGTTTCGAGGGACAGGGGGCGTACGAGCAGTACTTC
>TRBV28|-|TRBJ1-6|-
CASSPPRGFYNSPLHF
TGTGCCAGCAGTCCGCCCCGGGGGTTCTATAATTCACCCCTCCACTTT
>TRBV28|TRBD1|TRBJ2-7|-
CASSPSGTGREEQYF
TGTGCCAGCAGTCCCTCCGGGACAGGGAGGGAAGAGCAGTACTTC
>TRBV6-1|TRBD1|TRBJ2-7|-
CASTGSYEQYF
TGTGCCTCGACAGGGAGCTACGAGCAGTACTTC
>TRBV29-1|-|TRBJ1-1|-
CSVVWNTEAFF
TGCAGCGTTGTATGGAACACTGAAGCTTTCTTT
>TRBV7-2|TRBD2|TRBJ2-7|-
CASSLAHTSARGEQYF
TGTGCCAGCAGCTTAGCGCACACTAGCGCTAGGGGCGAGCAGTACTTC
>TRBV12-3/TRBV12-4|TRBD1|TRBJ1-4|-
CASSPDRTPGKLFF
TGTGCCAGCAGTCCGGACAGGACCCCCGGAAAACTGTTTTTT
>TRBV7-2|TRBD1|TRBJ1-2|-
CASSPPSGTGGHYGYTF
TGTGCCAGCAGCCCCCCTTCCGGGACAGGGGGCCACTATGGCTACACCTTC